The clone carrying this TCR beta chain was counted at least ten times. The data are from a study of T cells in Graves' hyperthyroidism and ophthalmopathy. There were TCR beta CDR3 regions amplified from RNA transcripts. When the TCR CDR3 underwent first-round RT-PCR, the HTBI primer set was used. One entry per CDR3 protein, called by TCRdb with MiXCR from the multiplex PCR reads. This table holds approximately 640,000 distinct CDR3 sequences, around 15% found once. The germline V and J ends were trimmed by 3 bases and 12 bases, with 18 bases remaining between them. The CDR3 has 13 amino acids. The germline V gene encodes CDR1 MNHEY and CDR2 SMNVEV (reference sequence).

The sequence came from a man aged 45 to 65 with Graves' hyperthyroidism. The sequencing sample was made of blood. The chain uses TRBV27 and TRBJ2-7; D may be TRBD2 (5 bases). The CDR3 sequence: CASSFGLPLIPYF. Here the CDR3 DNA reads TGTGCCAGCAGTTTTGGACTCCCCTTAATTCCGTACTTC.